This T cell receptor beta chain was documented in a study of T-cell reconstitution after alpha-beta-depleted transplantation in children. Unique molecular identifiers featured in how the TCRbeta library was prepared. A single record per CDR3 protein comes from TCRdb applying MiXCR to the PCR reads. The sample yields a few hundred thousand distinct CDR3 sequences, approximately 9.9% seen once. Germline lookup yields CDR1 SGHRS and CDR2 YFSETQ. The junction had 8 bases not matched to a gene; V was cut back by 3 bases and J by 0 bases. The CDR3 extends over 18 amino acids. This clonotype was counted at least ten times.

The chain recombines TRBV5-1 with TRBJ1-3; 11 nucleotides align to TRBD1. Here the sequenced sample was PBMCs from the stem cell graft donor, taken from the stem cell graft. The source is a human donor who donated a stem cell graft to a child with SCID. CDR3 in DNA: TGCGCCAGCAGCTCTCTATCCGGGACAGGGGGCTCTGGAAACACCATATATTTT. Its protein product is CASSSLSGTGGSGNTIYF. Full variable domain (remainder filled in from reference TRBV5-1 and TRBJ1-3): KAGVTQTPRYLIKTRGQQVTLSCSPISGHRSVSWYQQTPGQGLQFLFEYFSETQRNKGNFPGRFSGRQFSNSRSEMNVSTLELGDSALYLCASSSLSGTGGSGNTIYFGEGSWLTVV.